This T cell receptor beta chain was profiled in a study of cytomegalovirus exposure and HLA in healthy donors. CDR1 is SGHVS and CDR2 is FQNEAQ in the germline V gene. V was pared by 5 bases and J by 0 bases, with 13 bases between. This CDR3 contains 16 residues. For this clone: Its antigen is unidentified.

Study findings and constraints: The presence/absence work took it that sequencing depth was about the same across donors.

13 Jbeta primers and 60 Vbeta primers were used for the PCR. The data were produced by immunoSEQ multiplex PCR, yet TCRdb's version contains in-frame clones alone and is incomplete. The sample totals roughly 55,000 clones; its top ten clones hold approximately 11%. The sample was PBMCs. This receptor was obtained from a woman in her fifties or sixties in good health and CMV-seropositive. The chain carries TRBV7-8 and TRBJ1-4; no firm D call. The CDR3 nucleotides read TGTGCCAGCAGCGTAAATTGGTACACAACTAATGAAAAACTGTTTTTT. This sequence encodes CASSVNWYTTNEKLFF.